The 12 T cell receptor beta chains below all came from one sample that was sequenced in a study of CD8+ T cells in alopecia areata. RNA was extracted and reverse transcribed into cDNA as the sequencing template. Sequenced by immunoSEQ multiplex PCR; TCRdb stores in-frame clones only, minus some. Found here are over 150,000 clones, 53% of them singletons; the top ten hold approximately 11%. This sample's treatment: oral pan-JAK inhibitor, 5-10 mg twice daily. This specimen consisted of CD8+ T cells sorted from blood, obtained at week 24, from a patient treated with tofacitinib. Every receptor here comes from a human donor with alopecia areata.

The CDR3 nucleotides are TGTGCCAGCAGCCCTCATACAGGGGCTCTCATGATTTTCTTT. This sequence encodes CASSPHTGALMIFF. The chain carries TRBV5-6 and TRBJ1-1; TRBD1 matches at 7 bases. J gave up 13 bases and V 4 bases, and 16 bases lay outside the gene matches. This CDR3 is 14 amino acids long. The germline V gene encodes CDR1 SGHDT and CDR2 YYEEEE.

The V call is TRBV29-1, the J call TRBJ2-7; no firm D call. The CDR3 runs to 12 residues. V was cut by 6 bases and J by 0 bases, with 9 bases left in between. The germline V gene encodes CDR1 SQVTM and CDR2 ANQGSEA. Here the CDR3 DNA reads TGCAGCGTCCGGACGGACTCCTACGAGCAGTACTTC. Its translation: CSVRTDSYEQYF.

The J gene is TRBJ2-1, the V gene TRBV9, with a weak D call TRBD1 (6 bases). The CDR3 is 15 residues long. V was pared by 0 bases and J by 4 bases, with 11 bases between. Germline loops: CDR1 SGDLS, CDR2 YYNGEE. The CDR3 here is CASSVGGTTYNEQFF. The CDR3 bases are TGTGCCAGCAGCGTAGGGGGGACAACTTACAATGAGCAGTTCTTC.

The chain couples TRBV7-6 to TRBJ2-3; D is undetermined. Deletions cut 1 base from V and 1 base from J, with 3 bases between. The CDR3 is made up of 13 amino acids. Germline CDR1 and CDR2: SGHVS and FNYEAQ. In nucleotides, the CDR3 is TGTGCCAGCAGCTTAGGGCGCACAGATACGCAGTATTTT. It encodes CASSLGRTDTQYF.

V and J are TRBV9 and TRBJ2-2; a weak D match, TRBD2 (6 bases). Germline CDR1 SGDLS, CDR2 YYNGEE. The CDR3 has 16 residues. V was cut by 0 bases and J by 0 bases, with 9 bases left in between. The CDR3 loop is CASSVEGGANTGELFF. The CDR3 bases are TGTGCCAGCAGCGTAGAGGGCGGGGCGAACACCGGGGAGCTGTTTTTT.

This clone turned up a few times. The rearrangement uses TRBV29-1 and TRBJ1-1; tentative D call: TRBD1 (5 bases). Germline values: CDR1 SQVTM, CDR2 ANQGSEA. Between the trimmed V and J ends, which lost 7 bases and 0 bases, there was a span of 12 bases. The CDR3 loop spans 13 amino acids. The CDR3, as DNA: TGCAGCGCCGAAACAGGTCTGAACACTGAAGCTTTCTTT. Amino acids: CSAETGLNTEAFF.

The chain links TRBV29-1 to TRBJ1-3; TRBD1 matches at 7 bases. Germline-derived CDR1 and CDR2 are SQVTM and ANQGSEA. The V gene end was trimmed by 1 base and the J gene end by 0 bases; junction bases not matched to a gene: 12. The CDR3 is 18 amino acids. CDR3 amino acids: CSVEVAGQEVYSGNTIYF. The CDR3 DNA reads as TGCAGCGTTGAAGTAGCCGGACAGGAGGTGTACTCTGGAAACACCATATATTTT.

The chain employs TRBV7-9 and TRBJ2-2, with D uncertain. Germline-derived CDR1 and CDR2 are SEHNR and FQNEAQ (reference sequence). V was clipped by 4 bases and J by 4 bases, with 19 bases between them. The CDR3 is 17 amino acids. The CDR3 DNA reads TGTGCCAGCAGCTCGCCCATTGCGAAATGGGGCACCGGGGAGCTGTTTTTT. As protein: CASSSPIAKWGTGELFF.

This clone was found a few times. The rearrangement links TRBV9 to TRBJ1-1, with D tentatively TRBD1 (5 bases). From germline, CDR1 is SGDLS and CDR2 YYNGEE. The CDR3 runs to 14 residues. Trimming removed 4 bases from V and 3 bases from J, with 13 bases in between. The CDR3: CASSWTGGDTEAFF. CDR3 coding DNA: TGTGCCAGCAGCTGGACGGGAGGGGACACTGAAGCTTTCTTT.

This chain joins TRBV30 and TRBJ1-6, with TRBD1 identical over 7 bases. CDR3 length equals 15 residues. Germline V gene sequence: CDR1 GTSNPN, CDR2 SVGIG (reference sequence). V gave up 5 bases and J gave up 1 base; unmatched junction bases: 5. CDR3 protein: CAWVPQGSYNSPLHF. For the CDR3, the DNA is TGTGCCTGGGTACCACAGGGGTCCTATAATTCACCCCTCCACTTT.

This clone was recorded a few times. This chain connects TRBV29-1 to TRBJ1-2; D is unclear. CDR3 length: 12 residues. Per the germline V gene, CDR1 is SQVTM and CDR2 is ANQGSEA. The V and J ends lost 4 bases and 2 bases respectively, with 8 bases between them. In nucleotides, the CDR3 is TGCAGCGTTGTAATGGAGAACTATGGCTACACCTTC. It yields the protein CSVVMENYGYTF. Full variable domain (outside the CDR3, taken from reference TRBV29-1 and TRBJ1-2): SAVISQKPSRDICQRGTSLTIQCQVDSQVTMMFWYRQQPGQSLTLIATANQGSEATYESGFVIDKFPISRPNLTFSTLTVSNMSPEDSSIYLCSVVMENYGYTFGSGTRLTVV.

The chain recombines TRBV9 with TRBJ1-2, with unresolved D. CDR3 length equals 14 residues. V lost 0 bases to trimming and J lost 3 bases, with 9 bases between them. The germline gives CDR1 SGDLS, CDR2 YYNGEE. CDR3 in DNA: TGTGCCAGCAGCGTAGAAGAGGCAGACTATGGCTACACCTTC. Protein product: CASSVEEADYGYTF.